The source of this T cell receptor beta chain is a study of T cell responses to AZD1222 COVID-19 vaccine. Whole-study findings and limits: Samples come after the peak T cell response, not at day 14. In the spike-specific TCR repertoire, nearly half reportedly target unmutated variant regions.

Libraries were prepared by immunoSEQ multiplex PCR; TCRdb keeps only in-frame clonotypes and omits some of them. Of some 180,000 clones detected, nearly 95% appear once; the ten largest clones hold about 1.9%. Comment on this clone: Its antigen is unknown.

Some second doses came at about 4 weeks and others at about 12 weeks; these were pooled. Germline V lookup: CDR1 SGHTA, CDR2 FQGNSA. Trimming removed 0 bases from V and 6 bases from J; junction bases left unmatched: 6. This CDR3 is built from 16 residues. This TCR was sampled from an adult who received the AZD1222 COVID-19 vaccine. The chain combines TRBV7-2 with TRBJ2-3, with 10 bases lining up with TRBD2. The sample consisted of peripheral blood, taken 28 days after the second AZD1222 dose. The chain's CDR3 is CASSLARLAGADTQYF. CDR3 nucleotides: TGTGCCAGCAGCTTAGCAAGGCTAGCGGGGGCCGATACGCAGTATTTT.